This paragraph reports one T cell receptor (beta chain). Primers for the PCR totalled 60 Vbeta and 13 Jbeta. The data were produced by immunoSEQ multiplex PCR, yet TCRdb's version contains in-frame clones alone and is incomplete. The table has just over 150,000 clones, under 90% seen once. CDR1 MNHEY and CDR2 SVGAGI come from the germline V gene. The CDR3 consists of 13 residues. Trimming pared 6 bases from V and 4 bases from J, leaving 12 bases between. The data were obtained in a study of cytomegalovirus exposure and HLA in healthy donors. Donors in the study were healthy people who gave bone marrow. While unrecorded immune exposures were likely, the donors were nominally healthy when sampled.

Sequenced material: PBMCs. The gene calls are TRBV6-5 and TRBJ1-1; maybe TRBD1 (5 bases). The clonotype originates from a man between 18 and 29 years old in good health and CMV-seronegative. CDR3 DNA: TGTGCCAGCAGACCCAGGGTTTCCACTGAAGCTTTCTTT. Encoded protein: CASRPRVSTEAFF.